These 9 T cell receptor beta chains were all obtained from the same sample, sequenced in a study of blood T cell repertoires in COVID-19. TCRdb's copy holds only in-frame clones and misses some; the assay was immunoSEQ multiplex PCR. The sample has about 170,000 clones; roughly 86% are singletons. The sequenced sample was peripheral blood. Source of these receptors: a woman of 80 years or more with COVID-19, enrolled during active disease.

The CDR3 is CASARDSYEQYF. The DNA of the CDR3 is TGCGCCAGCGCCCGGGACTCCTACGAGCAGTACTTC. The chain carries TRBV5-1 and TRBJ2-7, with a weak D call TRBD2 (5 bases). Deletions cut 7 bases from V and 0 bases from J, with 8 bases between. The length of the CDR3 is 12 residues. Per the germline V gene, CDR1 is SGHRS and CDR2 is YFSETQ.

This clone occurred a few times. This sequence joins TRBV3-1 (or the pseudogene TRBV3-2) and TRBJ2-3; weak D call: TRBD2 (6 bases). The germline V and J ends were trimmed by 1 base and 5 bases, with 7 bases remaining between them. Germline V lookup: CDR1 LGHDT, CDR2 YNNKEL (reference sequence). CDR3 length: 13 residues. CDR3 DNA sequence: TGTGCCAGCAGCCAAGTCGGGGGAGATACGCAGTATTTT. It is translated as CASSQVGGDTQYF.

J is TRBJ1-2 and V is TRBV7-8; 7 bases are a match to TRBD1. Germline V gene lookup returns CDR1 SGHVS and CDR2 FQNEAQ. Trimming took 5 bases from V and 8 from J; bases not matched to a gene: 8. The CDR3 sequence is 13 residues long. The CDR3 loop reads CASSQDRVGGYTF. In nucleotides, the CDR3 is TGTGCCAGCAGCCAAGACAGGGTAGGCGGCTACACCTTC.

This clone has more than one count but fewer than ten. The CDR3 bases are TGTGCCAGCAATCCACCCTCGAGCTATGGCTACACCTTC. This encodes CASNPPSSYGYTF. The chain combines TRBV28 with TRBJ1-2; no clear D. This CDR3 comprises 13 residues. Germline V gene lookup returns CDR1 MDHEN and CDR2 SYDVKM. V dropped 7 bases and J dropped 4 bases, with 13 bases sitting between them.

This clone showed up just once. The rearrangement joins TRBV27 to TRBJ1-4, with 12 bases identical to TRBD1. Germline CDR1 reads MNHEY; CDR2 reads SMNVEV (reference sequence). The CDR3 has 15 amino acids. After removal of 7 bases from V and 8 bases from J, the junction contained 8 bases not matched to a gene. CDR3 nucleotides: TGTGCCAGCACGGGACAGGGGGCAAACTGGGAAAAACTGTTTTTT. Its protein product is CASTGQGANWEKLFF.

The V and J genes are TRBV6-5 and TRBJ1-1; D uncertain. CDR1 and CDR2 from the germline V gene are MNHEY and SVGAGI. This CDR3 comprises 15 residues. Trimming pared 2 bases from V and 4 bases from J, leaving 14 bases between. CDR3 DNA sequence: TGTGCCAGCAGTTACCGCGCACGGCGGGGCACTGAAGCTTTCTTT. Encoded protein: CASSYRARRGTEAFF.

The V gene is TRBV28, the J gene TRBJ2-1, with D tentatively TRBD1 (8 bases). The CDR3 is made up of 15 amino acids. CDR1 is MDHEN and CDR2 is SYDVKM in the germline V gene. Between the trimmed V and J ends, which lost 4 bases and 6 bases, there was a span of 16 bases. CDR3 region: CASSSSQGGLNEQFF. The CDR3 DNA is TGTGCCAGCAGTTCATCACAGGGGGGGCTCAATGAGCAGTTCTTC.

The chain is built from TRBV10-3 and TRBJ2-7, with TRBD1 matching over 9 bases. The CDR3 is made up of 18 amino acids. The V gene's germline CDR1 is ENHRY and CDR2 SYGVKD. V was pared by 5 bases and J by 2 bases, with 16 bases of the junction left unmatched. The CDR3 region is CAISTPGVRQGVTYEQYF. CDR3 coding DNA: TGTGCCATCAGTACACCGGGGGTACGACAGGGGGTTACCTACGAGCAGTACTTC.

The chain combines TRBV7-8 with TRBJ2-3; tentatively, D is TRBD2 (5 bases). Trimming cost V 2 bases and J 8 bases, with 8 bases left between them. Germline V gives CDR1 SGHVS, CDR2 FQNEAQ. The CDR3 sequence is 12 residues long. The CDR3, as DNA: TGTGCCAGCAGCTTATCGGGAACTACGCAGTATTTT. Its translation: CASSLSGTTQYF.